The 27 T cell receptor beta chains below come from one sample, sequenced in a study of blood T cell repertoires in COVID-19. Repertoires were generated with immunoSEQ multiplex PCR, while TCRdb's copy carries only in-frame clones and drops some. The sample records 180,000 or so clones, more than 70% being singletons. Sequencing was carried out using PBMCs or T cells enriched from blood (not recorded which). The source is a man in his forties with acute COVID-19.

This chain joins TRBV19 and TRBJ2-6; no clear D. The CDR3 length is 14 residues. CDR1 and CDR2 (germline): LNHDA, SQIVND (reference sequence). Trimming removed 3 bases at V and 1 base at J, with 4 bases between. The CDR3 region has the DNA TGTGCCAGTAGTATCTTATCTGGGGCCAACGTCCTGACTTTC. Residues: CASSILSGANVLTF.

The chain has TRBV5-1 and TRBJ2-2; D possibly corresponds to TRBD2 (5 bases). Trimming took 3 bases from V and 6 from J, leaving 9 bases between them. CDR1 is SGHRS, CDR2 YFSETQ, per germline. CDR3 size: 13 residues. The CDR3 loop is CASSSGVSGELFF. CDR3 sequence (DNA): TGCGCCAGCAGCTCCGGGGTGTCCGGGGAGCTGTTTTTT.

This rearrangement joins TRBV9 to TRBJ2-1; 11 positions agree with TRBD2. CDR1 and CDR2 from the germline V gene are SGDLS and YYNGEE. The CDR3 consists of 16 residues. The V segment lost 5 bases and the J segment 9 bases; nucleotides outside the gene matches: 13. CDR3: CASRKSIAGGSGEQFF. The CDR3, as DNA: TGTGCCAGCAGAAAATCGATAGCGGGAGGGTCGGGTGAGCAGTTCTTC.

This chain uses TRBV6-1 with TRBJ1-2, with TRBD1 identical over 7 bases. V gave up 2 bases and J gave up 2 bases; unmatched junction bases: 5. The V gene's germline CDR1 is MNHNS and CDR2 SASEGT. This CDR3 is built from 15 residues. The CDR3 coding sequence is TGTGCCAGCAGTGAAAGTGTCAGGGGGAACTATGGCTACACCTTC. Its protein is CASSESVRGNYGYTF.

The chain employs TRBV6-5 and TRBJ2-7; D gene unclear. The CDR3 consists of 13 residues. Germline lookup yields CDR1 MNHEY and CDR2 SVGAGI. V lost 6 bases and J 2 bases, leaving 11 bases between the germline ends. The CDR3 DNA is TGTGCCAGCAGAAGCGTTTGGACCTACGAGCAGTACTTC. Residues: CASRSVWTYEQYF.

The chain joins TRBV12-3 or TRBV12-4 to TRBJ1-5, with 7 bases aligning to TRBD1. V dropped 7 bases and J dropped 5; count of bases not matched to a gene: 5. The CDR3 has 13 amino acids. The CDR3 protein is CASTRGDYQPQHF. CDR3 bases: TGTGCCAGCACCAGGGGGGATTATCAGCCCCAGCATTTT.

The V and J genes are TRBV3-1 (or the pseudogene TRBV3-2) and TRBJ2-5; D call uncertain. The CDR3 has 13 amino acids. V was trimmed by 2 bases and J by 4 bases, leaving 8 bases between them. Germline CDR1 reads LGHDT; CDR2 reads YNNKEL (reference sequence). The CDR3 is CASSQTVSETQYF. CDR3 nucleotide sequence: TGTGCCAGCAGCCAAACGGTTTCAGAGACCCAGTACTTC.

This clone was recorded a few times. This chain connects TRBV2 to TRBJ1-2, with no clear D. CDR1 and CDR2 from the germline V gene are SNHLY and FYNNEI. V was clipped by 3 bases and J by 8 bases, with 13 bases between them. The CDR3 is 13 residues long. The DNA of the CDR3 is TGTGCCAGCAGTGAGATTAGCGGGAACGGCTACACCTTC. Protein product: CASSEISGNGYTF.

Only one count was recorded for this clone. The genes are TRBV5-1 and TRBJ2-7; D possibly corresponds to TRBD1 (5 bases). There are 15 residues in the CDR3. Germline V gives CDR1 SGHRS, CDR2 YFSETQ. The V end lost 4 bases, the J end lost 4 bases, and 18 bases lay between the germline ends. CDR3 sequence (DNA): TGCGCCAGCAGCCCCAGGGTGGGGAAAGGGTACGAGCAGTACTTC. This encodes CASSPRVGKGYEQYF.

The CDR3 protein is CASRRAGDSYEQYF. The CDR3 DNA reads TGTGCCAGCAGGCGAGCGGGAGACTCCTACGAGCAGTACTTC. V gene TRBV13 combines with J gene TRBJ2-7; 8 nucleotides agree with TRBD2. This CDR3 region has 14 residues. Germline CDR1 PRHDT, CDR2 FYEKMQ (reference sequence). V trimming: 6 bases; J trimming: 0 bases; junction bases outside the gene matches: 4.

This clone was observed once. This chain uses TRBV5-5 with TRBJ1-5; D gene unclear. Trimming stripped 4 bases from V and 7 bases from J, with 15 bases between. CDR1 SGHKS and CDR2 YYEKEE come from the germline V gene (reference sequence). CDR3 size: 14 residues. Here the CDR3 DNA reads TGTGCCAGCAGCGAAGGCGGGGTGAAACAGCCCCAGCATTTT. Its translation: CASSEGGVKQPQHF.

The chain uses TRBV9 and TRBJ1-1, with D possibly being TRBD1 (5 bases). V lost 4 bases to trimming and J lost 3 bases, with 13 bases between them. CDR1 and CDR2 from the germline V gene are SGDLS and YYNGEE. The CDR3 runs to 14 residues. The CDR3 sequence: CASSPGGSDTEAFF. In nucleotides, the CDR3 is TGTGCCAGCAGCCCCGGGGGTTCGGACACTGAAGCTTTCTTT.

The chain is built from TRBV9 and TRBJ2-7, with 9 positions matching TRBD1. CDR1 SGDLS and CDR2 YYNGEE come from the germline V gene. The length of the CDR3 is 14 residues. V shed 4 bases, J shed 3 bases, and the junction held 5 bases outside the gene matches. Here the CDR3 DNA reads TGTGCCAGCAGCCTTAGACAGGGGGGCTACGAGCAGTACTTC. This codes for CASSLRQGGYEQYF.

J is TRBJ2-7 and V is TRBV15; 10 nucleotides match TRBD1. Germline V CDR1 and CDR2: LNHNV, YYDKDF (reference sequence). This CDR3 is 16 amino acids long. Losses at the gene ends were 0 bases for V and 1 base for J; bases not matched to a gene: 3. CDR3 DNA sequence: TGTGCCACCAGCAGAGATCTGGGACAGGGGTCCTACGAGCAGTACTTC. Protein: CATSRDLGQGSYEQYF.

Here the CDR3 reads CASSQVMGASRETQYF. As DNA, the CDR3 is TGCGCCAGCAGCCAAGTAATGGGGGCGAGTAGGGAGACCCAGTACTTC. The chain couples TRBV4-3 to TRBJ2-5; D possibly corresponds to TRBD1 (6 bases). The CDR3 sequence is 16 residues long. The germline V and J ends were trimmed by 1 base and 5 bases, with 17 bases remaining between them. The germline V gene has CDR1 LGHNA and CDR2 YSLEER.

The chain links TRBV4-2 to TRBJ2-3; tentative D call: TRBD2 (5 bases). This CDR3 region has 17 residues. V shed 0 bases and J shed 6 bases, with 19 bases lying between them. Germline CDR1 and CDR2: LGHNA and YNFKEQ. The CDR3 nucleotides read TGTGCCAGCAGCCAAGATATTATAGGGCTAGCTGGGGATACGCAGTATTTT. This sequence encodes CASSQDIIGLAGDTQYF.

The gene calls are TRBV3-1 (or the pseudogene TRBV3-2) and TRBJ1-1, with 7 nucleotides matching TRBD1. This CDR3 region has 14 residues. V gave up 3 bases and J gave up 4 bases; unmatched junction bases: 5. CDR1 and CDR2 from the germline V gene are LGHDT and YNNKEL (reference sequence). CDR3: CASSHLDRATEAFF. The CDR3 nucleotides are TGTGCCAGCAGCCACCTAGACAGGGCCACTGAAGCTTTCTTT.

CDR3 residues: CASSRQHYYEQYF. The DNA for the CDR3 is TGTGCCAGCAGCCGACAGCACTACTACGAGCAGTACTTC. This sequence joins TRBV27 and TRBJ2-7; maybe TRBD1 (5 bases). The CDR3 sequence is 13 residues long. Germline V lookup: CDR1 MNHEY, CDR2 SMNVEV (reference sequence). The V and J ends lost 6 bases and 3 bases respectively, with 12 bases between them.

The V gene is TRBV10-2, the J gene TRBJ1-5, with TRBD1 identical over 10 bases. The trim removed 8 bases at V and 6 bases at J, leaving 10 bases unmatched. Germline V gene data show CDR1 as WSHSY and CDR2 as SAAADI. The CDR3 extends over 15 amino acids. The DNA for the CDR3 is TGCGCCAGCTGTGCCGGGACAGGGGTGGGTCAGCCCCAGCATTTT. Translated, it gives CASCAGTGVGQPQHF.

V and J are TRBV4-2 and TRBJ2-5; 7 bases line up with TRBD1. Trimming removed 6 bases from V and 5 bases from J; junction bases left unmatched: 15. The CDR3 loop spans 16 amino acids. The germline gives CDR1 LGHNA, CDR2 YNFKEQ. The CDR3 DNA is TGTGCCAGCAGTCACACCTCCCAGGGGGTGGGGGAGACCCAGTACTTC. Protein: CASSHTSQGVGETQYF.

The V call is TRBV19, the J call TRBJ1-1; the D gene is possibly TRBD1 (5 bases). The V end was cut by 7 bases, the J end by 4 bases, with 13 bases between. Germline V gene sequence: CDR1 LNHDA, CDR2 SQIVND (reference sequence). The CDR3 contains 13 residues. The CDR3: CASTPGQTTEAFF. The CDR3 region has the DNA TGTGCCAGTACCCCAGGGCAGACCACTGAAGCTTTCTTT.

The rearrangement uses TRBV7-2 and TRBJ1-5; no clear D. This CDR3 spans 14 amino acids. Trimming removed 5 bases from V and 3 bases from J, with 11 bases in between. The germline V gene has CDR1 SGHTA and CDR2 FQGNSA. CDR3 DNA sequence: TGTGCCAGCAGCCAAGGACTCATCAATCAGCCCCAGCATTTT. Protein product: CASSQGLINQPQHF.

As to this clone: Mismatch with germline at one junction end may stem from a read error. The chain links TRBV27 to TRBJ2-3, with 9 positions matching TRBD2. Germline lookup yields CDR1 MNHEY and CDR2 SMNVEV (reference sequence). The CDR3 totals 14 residues. The CDR3: CASNLGTSRDTQYF. The CDR3, as DNA: TGTGCCAGCAACCTCGGGACTAGCAGAGATACGCAGTATTTT.

The gene calls are TRBV29-1 and TRBJ2-2; TRBD1 aligns across 9 bases. Germline trimming cut 6 bases from V and 6 bases from J; bases unmatched to any gene: 5. CDR3 length: 13 residues. CDR1 and CDR2 (germline): SQVTM, ANQGSEA. The CDR3 is CSVPGQGPGELFF. The CDR3 DNA reads as TGCAGCGTACCGGGACAGGGCCCCGGGGAGCTGTTTTTT.

This clone came up once. The rearrangement uses TRBV5-4 and TRBJ2-2; D not certain. Trimming removed 4 bases from V and 4 bases from J, with 14 bases in between. Germline CDR1 reads SGHNT; CDR2 reads YYREEE (reference sequence). The CDR3 covers 15 residues. The DNA for the CDR3 is TGTGCCAGCAGCCCTACGCGTCTTGGCACCGGGGAGCTGTTTTTT. This encodes CASSPTRLGTGELFF.

This chain links TRBV5-1 with TRBJ1-2; TRBD1 aligns across 8 bases. The CDR3 consists of 13 residues. Germline V gene lookup returns CDR1 SGHRS and CDR2 YFSETQ. J was trimmed by 7 bases and V by 4 bases; bases with no gene match: 6. The CDR3 loop reads CASSQDRERGYTF. The CDR3 DNA reads TGCGCCAGCAGCCAGGACAGGGAGCGTGGCTACACCTTC.

The gene calls are TRBV27 and TRBJ2-1, with 11 bases lining up with TRBD2. This CDR3 has 19 amino acids. Germline V gives CDR1 MNHEY, CDR2 SMNVEV (reference sequence). J gave up 7 bases and V 1 base, and 15 bases lay outside the gene matches. CDR3: CASSLFPSGGTGARNEQFF. In nucleotides, the CDR3 is TGTGCCAGCAGTTTATTTCCTAGCGGGGGGACCGGGGCTCGGAATGAGCAGTTCTTC.